This passage covers 25 T cell receptor beta chains from one sample sequenced in a study of early T cells in non-severe SARS-CoV-2 infection. TCRdb reprocessed the 5' RACE reads with MiXCR, giving one entry per CDR3 protein. The sample holds roughly 42,000 distinct CDR3 sequences, 12% seen once. The sample was whole blood. All receptors derive from an adult who was a healthcare worker with PCR-confirmed SARS-CoV-2 infection or an uninfected control (not recorded which).

This clonotype was counted between two and nine times. The chain combines TRBV14 with TRBJ2-5; D ambiguous. The germline V gene encodes CDR1 SGHDN and CDR2 FVKESK. This CDR3 is built from 13 residues. V dropped 0 bases and J dropped 1 base, with 3 bases sitting between them. This chain's CDR3 is CASSQDLQETQYF. The CDR3 region has the DNA TGTGCCAGCAGCCAAGACCTCCAAGAGACCCAGTACTTC. The complete variable domain, with remaining parts taken from reference TRBV14 and TRBJ2-5, reads EAGVTQFPSHSVIEKGQTVTLRCDPISGHDNLYWYRRVMGKEIKFLLHFVKESKQDESGMPNNRFLAERTGGTYSTLKVQPAELEDSGVYFCASSQDLQETQYFGPGTRLLVL.

The chain uses TRBV2 and TRBJ2-7; possibly TRBD2 for D (5 bases). V was trimmed by 4 bases and J by 3 bases, leaving 10 bases between them. The CDR3 totals 13 residues. Germline CDR1 and CDR2: SNHLY and FYNNEI. The CDR3 protein is CASSGGRVYEQYF. The CDR3 region has the DNA TGTGCCAGCAGTGGTGGGCGGGTCTACGAGCAGTACTTC.

Ten or more counts support this clonotype. The V gene is TRBV7-3, the J gene TRBJ2-1; 9 nucleotides agree with TRBD2. The V gene end was trimmed by 2 bases and the J gene end by 8 bases; junction bases not matched to a gene: 7. The CDR3 has 15 amino acids. Germline V lookup: CDR1 SGHTA, CDR2 FQGTGA. DNA of the CDR3: TGTGCCAGCAGCTTAGCGGGGGGGCTGAGTGATGAGCAGTTCTTC. It encodes CASSLAGGLSDEQFF. The full variable domain, in which reference TRBV7-3 and TRBJ2-1 provide the parts outside the CDR3, is GAGVSQTPSNKVTEKGKYVELRCDPISGHTALYWYRQSLGQGPEFLIYFQGTGAADDSGLPNDRFFAVRPEGSVSTLKIQRTERGDSAVYLCASSLAGGLSDEQFFGPGTRLTVL.

This chain joins TRBV5-1 and TRBJ1-6; D gene unclear. V was cut by 5 bases and J by 3 bases, with 9 bases left in between. The CDR3 is 14 residues long. Germline assignment: CDR1 SGHRS and CDR2 YFSETQ. The CDR3 bases are TGCGCCAGCAGTTCCGGGGACTATAATTCACCCCTCCACTTT. Translated: CASSSGDYNSPLHF.

The V call is TRBV18, the J call TRBJ1-5; D unclear. The germline V gene encodes CDR1 KGHSH and CDR2 LQKENI. The CDR3 spans 13 residues. V lost 3 bases and J lost 5, with 8 bases in between. In DNA form, the CDR3 reads TGTGCCAGCTCACCGGGATCCGATCAGCCCCAGCATTTT. Translating gives CASSPGSDQPQHF.

This clonotype was found many times. This rearrangement joins TRBV3-1 to TRBJ2-3; D not certain. Germline V gives CDR1 LGHDT, CDR2 YNNKEL (reference sequence). This CDR3 region has 13 residues. Trimming stripped 4 bases from V and 6 bases from J, with 11 bases between. The CDR3: CASSRSPPDTQYF. The CDR3 DNA reads TGTGCCAGCAGCCGGTCCCCTCCGGATACGCAGTATTTT.

The V and J genes are TRBV6-2 or TRBV6-3 and TRBJ2-5, with D perhaps TRBD1 or TRBD2 (6 bases each). CDR1 and CDR2 from the germline V gene are MNHEY and SVGEGT. V shed 2 bases and J shed 2 bases, with 9 bases lying between them. The CDR3 extends over 14 amino acids. The CDR3 DNA is TGTGCCAGCAGTTACGGGGGGCCGCAAGAGACCCAGTACTTC. Protein product: CASSYGGPQETQYF.

This clonotype was detected a few times. The chain recombines TRBV20-1 with TRBJ2-7; the D is unclear. The CDR3 is made up of 12 amino acids. CDR1 is DFQATT and CDR2 is SNEGSKA in the germline V gene (reference sequence). V lost 6 bases to trimming and J lost 6 bases, with 15 bases between them. The DNA of the CDR3 is TGCAGTGCGTCCGCTCCCCAGCTCGAGCAGTACTTC. It translates to CSASAPQLEQYF.

This clonotype was observed a few times. The chain recombines TRBV5-4 with TRBJ2-1; maybe TRBD2 (5 bases). There are 15 residues in the CDR3. Germline V gene lookup returns CDR1 SGHNT and CDR2 YYREEE (reference sequence). Between the trimmed V and J ends, which lost 4 bases and 7 bases, there was a span of 18 bases. This CDR3 reads CASSRAIAPKNEQFF. The CDR3 DNA reads TGTGCCAGCAGCCGGGCAATAGCGCCGAAAAATGAGCAGTTCTTC.

This clonotype was detected only a few times. The V call is TRBV9, the J call TRBJ1-1; D might be TRBD1 (6 bases). The CDR3 has 14 residues. Germline V gene data show CDR1 as SGDLS and CDR2 as YYNGEE. V was pared by 2 bases and J by 1 base, with 9 bases between. The CDR3 nucleotides are TGTGCCAGCAGCGTGGGACACCGGAACACTGAAGCTTTCTTT. Translated: CASSVGHRNTEAFF.

This clonotype was seen repeatedly, ten times or more. The V gene is TRBV6-2 or TRBV6-3, the J gene TRBJ1-1; TRBD1 aligns across 8 bases. There are 15 residues in the CDR3. Germline lookup yields CDR1 MNHEY and CDR2 SVGEGT. V trimming: 7 bases; J trimming: 6 bases; junction bases outside the gene matches: 13. CDR3 amino acids: CASTLIRGREAEAFF. The CDR3 DNA follows: TGTGCCAGCACCCTCATCAGGGGGCGCGAGGCTGAAGCTTTCTTT.

In this sample, this clonotype turned up a few times. This rearrangement joins TRBV20-1 to TRBJ1-2; 9 bases line up with TRBD1. Germline V gene data show CDR1 as DFQATT and CDR2 as SNEGSKA (reference sequence). The CDR3 spans 12 residues. The CDR3 nucleotides are TGCAGCCACGGGACAGGGATAGATGGCTACACCTTC. It encodes CSHGTGIDGYTF.

Many counts were recorded for this clonotype. V gene TRBV12-3 or TRBV12-4 combines with J gene TRBJ2-1; D unclear. This CDR3 is built from 15 residues. V was pared by 3 bases and J by 7 bases, with 16 bases between. The CDR3 is CASSLTSVVTNEQFF. CDR3 nucleotides: TGTGCCAGCAGTTTGACGTCGGTGGTCACGAATGAGCAGTTCTTC.

This clonotype was observed many times. The chain is built from TRBV7-9 and TRBJ2-7; a possible D gene is TRBD1 (5 bases). The CDR3 is 14 residues long. Trimming took 1 base from V and 2 from J, leaving 9 bases between them. Per the germline V gene, CDR1 is SEHNR and CDR2 is FQNEAQ (reference sequence). The CDR3 DNA follows: TGTGCCAGCAGCTTAGGGTCAGGGCCCTACGAGCAGTACTTC. Amino acid sequence: CASSLGSGPYEQYF.

This clonotype was detected ten times or more. The chain has TRBV11-1 and TRBJ2-1, with 7 bases aligning to TRBD1. The germline CDR1 and CDR2 sequences are SGHAT and FQDESV (reference sequence). The CDR3 contains 16 residues. Trimming took 5 bases from V and 3 from J; bases not matched to a gene: 10. The CDR3 here is CASSDNRDSYYNEQFF. CDR3 DNA sequence: TGTGCCAGCAGCGACAACCGGGACAGTTACTACAATGAGCAGTTCTTC. The whole variable domain, remainder taken from reference TRBV11-1 and TRBJ2-1, is EAEVAQSPRYKITEKSQAVAFWCDPISGHATLYWYRQILGQGPELLVQFQDESVVDDSQLPKDRFSAERLKGVDSTLKIQPAELGDSAMYLCASSDNRDSYYNEQFFGPGTRLTVL.

This clonotype was recorded at least ten times. V usage is TRBV20-1 and J usage is TRBJ1-3; D is undetermined. Trimming pared 2 bases from V and 2 bases from J, leaving 7 bases between. CDR1 is DFQATT and CDR2 is SNEGSKA in the germline V gene (reference sequence). The CDR3 has 13 amino acids. The CDR3: CSARRQPGNTIYF. CDR3 DNA: TGCAGTGCTAGACGCCAACCTGGAAACACCATATATTTT.

This chain joins TRBV3-1 and TRBJ1-2; D is uncertain. V shed 3 bases and J shed 14 bases, with 16 bases lying between them. CDR3 length: 12 residues. Looked up from germline, CDR1 is LGHDT and CDR2 is YNNKEL (reference sequence). In DNA, the CDR3 is TGTGCCAGCAGCCACCCTGACCAAGCCCGGACCTTC. Translation: CASSHPDQARTF.

This clonotype was seen ten or more times. CDR3 nucleotide sequence: TGCAGTGCTCAGGGGTGGTTTTGGTCCGGGATGAAGACAGATACGCAGTATTTT. It translates to CSAQGWFWSGMKTDTQYF. The chain combines TRBV20-1 with TRBJ2-3; D is possibly TRBD1 (6 bases). This CDR3 is 18 amino acids long. V was shortened by 5 bases and J by 3 bases, with 27 bases between the two germline ends. Germline lookup yields CDR1 DFQATT and CDR2 SNEGSKA (reference sequence).

The V call is TRBV27, the J call TRBJ1-4; possibly TRBD1 for D (5 bases). Germline loops: CDR1 MNHEY, CDR2 SMNVEV (reference sequence). The V end lost 6 bases, the J end lost 8 bases, and 22 bases lay between the germline ends. This CDR3 has 16 amino acids. The DNA for the CDR3 is TGTGCCAGCAGAGGACTGCTTACCGGGACGGAGGAAAAACTGTTTTTT. Residues: CASRGLLTGTEEKLFF.

This clonotype showed up many times. The chain recombines TRBV24-1 with TRBJ2-1; 7 nucleotides align to TRBD2. Germline V gene lookup returns CDR1 KGHDR and CDR2 SFDVKD. The CDR3 totals 12 residues. Germline trimming cut 6 bases from V and 5 bases from J; bases unmatched to any gene: 0. CDR3 bases: TGTGCCACCAGTAGCGGGGACAATGAGCAGTTCTTC. This translates into CATSSGDNEQFF.

The chain joins TRBV9 to TRBJ1-1; TRBD1 agrees at 7 bases. V lost 6 bases, J lost 2 bases, and 4 bases stayed unmatched. This CDR3 comprises 13 residues. Germline assignment: CDR1 SGDLS and CDR2 YYNGEE. This CDR3 reads CASTQGVNTEAFF. DNA for the CDR3: TGTGCCAGCACCCAGGGGGTTAACACTGAAGCTTTCTTT. Complete variable domain (other parts from reference TRBV9 and TRBJ1-1): DSGVTQTPKHLITATGQRVTLRCSPRSGDLSVYWYQQSLDQGLQFLIQYYNGEERAKGNILERFSAQQFPDLHSELNLSSLELGDSALYFCASTQGVNTEAFFGQGTRLTVV.

This clonotype has ten or more counts. The chain carries TRBV19 and TRBJ1-1; 7 bases agree with TRBD1. With 6 bases clipped from V and 5 bases from J, the junction kept 15 bases outside the gene matches. CDR1 is LNHDA, CDR2 SQIVND, per germline (reference sequence). The CDR3 sequence is 16 residues long. The CDR3 reads CASSSFRSTGQTEAFF. CDR3 sequence (DNA): TGTGCCAGTAGCTCCTTCCGCTCGACAGGGCAGACTGAAGCTTTCTTT.

This clonotype has a count of ten or more. The chain joins TRBV11-2 to TRBJ2-3; 9 positions match TRBD2. The CDR3 is 17 residues long. V shed 3 bases and J 0 bases; nucleotides not matched to a gene: 7. Germline values: CDR1 SGHAT, CDR2 FQNNGV. CDR3 coding DNA: TGTGCCAGCAGCTTCGCGGGGGGGGCACAAAGCACAGATACGCAGTATTTT. Amino acid sequence: CASSFAGGAQSTDTQYF.

This clonotype was detected a few times. The chain couples TRBV5-4 to TRBJ2-1; no clear D gene. Trimming left V 1 base short and J 0 bases short, with 5 bases between. Germline assignment: CDR1 SGHNT and CDR2 YYREEE (reference sequence). CDR3 length: 14 amino acids. CDR3 nucleotides: TGTGCCAGCAGCTTGTGGAGCTCCTACAATGAGCAGTTCTTC. This translates into CASSLWSSYNEQFF.

The J gene is TRBJ2-5, the V gene TRBV28; D is ambiguous. Germline-derived CDR1 and CDR2 are MDHEN and SYDVKM. V lost 5 bases and J lost 5, with 12 bases in between. This CDR3 contains 13 residues. For the CDR3, the DNA is TGTGCCAGCAGTACCCCAGGAAGGGAGACCCAGTACTTC. Its translation is CASSTPGRETQYF.